A selection of T cell receptor beta chains follows, all from one sample in a study of blood T cell repertoires in COVID-19. Method: immunoSEQ multiplex PCR; TCRdb's copy keeps in-frame clones and lacks some. Of under 250,000 clones in the sample, around 78% were seen once. The sequenced sample consisted of peripheral blood. The receptor set was obtained from an older woman with active or convalescent COVID-19. The CDR3 runs from the conserved cysteine through the conserved F or W. D genes are given only for firm matches. Not every row has a clone size; where given, it reads once, few, many or a size class.

CDR3 protein | CDR3 DNA | clone size | J gene | D gene | V gene
CASSPGGGAGNTEAFF | TGTGCCAGCAGCCCAGGAGGGGGCGCGGGAAACACTGAAGCTTTCTTT | NA | TRBJ1-1 | TRBD1 | TRBV7-3
CASSYGTPSYEQYF | TGTGCCAGCAGCTACGGGACACCCTCCTACGAGCAGTACTTC | NA | TRBJ2-7 | NA | TRBV5-6
CSVEVTQGTEAFF | TGCAGCGTTGAAGTCACCCAGGGGACTGAAGCTTTCTTT | few | TRBJ1-1 | NA | TRBV29-1
CASSYLSGQGNEQYF | TGTGCCAGCAGTTACTTATCCGGACAGGGAAACGAGCAGTACTTC | NA | TRBJ2-7 | TRBD1 | TRBV6-5
CATSRKLTSGGRNEQFF | TGTGCCACCAGCAGGAAACTTACTAGCGGGGGTCGTAATGAGCAGTTCTTC | NA | TRBJ2-1 | TRBD2 | TRBV15
CASSLAGPTDTQYF | TGTGCCAGCAGTTTGGCGGGCCCCACAGATACGCAGTATTTT | NA | TRBJ2-3 | NA | TRBV3-1/TRBV3-2
CASFGGGSYGGYTF | TGCGCCAGCTTTGGAGGGGGCAGTTATGGTGGCTACACCTTC | once | TRBJ1-2 | TRBD1 | TRBV5-1
CASSLPSGTGQWNEQFF | TGCGCCAGCAGCTTGCCTTCCGGGACAGGGCAATGGAATGAGCAGTTCTTC | NA | TRBJ2-1 | TRBD1 | TRBV5-1
CASSLGGGETQYF | TGTGCCAGTAGTTTAGGGGGCGGAGAGACCCAGTACTTC | NA | TRBJ2-5 | TRBD1 | TRBV19
CASQGASPNTEAFF | TGTGCCAGCCAGGGGGCCTCCCCTAACACTGAAGCTTTCTTT | few | TRBJ1-1 | TRBD1 | TRBV2
CAWSLGGANEKLFF | TGTGCCTGGAGTCTAGGAGGGGCAAATGAAAAACTGTTTTTT | NA | TRBJ1-4 | NA | TRBV30
CASSPATGQSGNTIYF | TGTGCCAGCTCACCGGCGACAGGGCAATCTGGAAACACCATATATTTT | NA | TRBJ1-3 | TRBD1 | TRBV18
CASLERPGQGRSELFF | TGTGCCAGTCTTGAACGACCGGGACAGGGACGATCTGAACTGTTTTTT | NA | TRBJ1-4 | TRBD1 | TRBV18
CASSPEGGWGTEAFF | TGTGCCAGCTCACCTGAGGGAGGATGGGGGACTGAAGCTTTCTTT | NA | TRBJ1-1 | NA | TRBV18
CASSLVPAGELFF | TGCGCCAGCAGCTTGGTGCCGGCCGGGGAGCTGTTTTTT | NA | TRBJ2-2 | NA | TRBV5-1
CATSPRNTGELFF | TGTGCCACCAGCCCGAGGAACACCGGGGAGCTGTTTTTT | NA | TRBJ2-2 | NA | TRBV15
CASVAGSIEKLFF | TGTGCCAGTGTGGCGGGGTCCATTGAAAAACTGTTTTTT | once | TRBJ1-4 | NA | TRBV28
CASSLNSGFEQFF | TGTGCCAGCAGCCTAAACAGCGGGTTTGAGCAGTTCTTC | NA | TRBJ2-1 | NA | TRBV7-9
CASSPSGGSTEAFF | TGTGCCAGCAGCCCTTCAGGGGGCTCCACTGAAGCTTTCTTT | NA | TRBJ1-1 | TRBD1 | TRBV7-8
CASSLSGQSYEQYF | TGTGCCAGCAGCTTATCGGGACAGTCCTACGAGCAGTACTTC | once | TRBJ2-7 | TRBD1 | TRBV7-3
CASSFPGQGAANEQFF | TGTGCCAGCAGCTTCCCGGGACAGGGGGCGGCCAATGAGCAGTTCTTC | NA | TRBJ2-1 | TRBD1 | TRBV5-5
CAWSVRTLSGNTIYF | TGTGCCTGGAGTGTACGGACACTCTCTGGAAACACCATATATTTT | NA | TRBJ1-3 | NA | TRBV30
CASSEMLTQDGYTF | TGTGCCAGCAGTGAAATGCTCACTCAGGATGGCTACACCTTC | NA | TRBJ1-2 | NA | TRBV6-1
CASSSQKNTEAFF | TGTGCCAGCAGCTCCCAGAAGAACACTGAAGCTTTCTTT | NA | TRBJ1-1 | NA | TRBV7-3
CASSRDRGEKLFF | TGCGCCAGTTCCCGGGACAGGGGTGAAAAACTGTTTTTT | NA | TRBJ1-4 | TRBD1 | TRBV10-2
CASSLRGQGGETQYF | TGTGCCAGCAGCTTAAGAGGACAGGGAGGTGAGACCCAGTACTTC | NA | TRBJ2-5 | TRBD1 | TRBV7-2
CASSTDSPLGGTF | TGTGCCAGCAGCACCGACAGCCCGTTGGGAGGCACCTTC | few | TRBJ1-2 | NA | TRBV7-9
CATSRDESYEQYF | TGTGCCACCAGCAGAGACGAGTCCTACGAGCAGTACTTC | NA | TRBJ2-7 | NA | TRBV15
CASRKQVSVEAFF | TGTGCCAGTAGAAAACAGGTGAGCGTCGAAGCTTTCTTT | NA | TRBJ1-1 | NA | TRBV19
CASSPSGVSLNTEAFF | TGTGCCAGCTCACCATCAGGGGTTAGCCTCAACACTGAAGCTTTCTTT | NA | TRBJ1-1 | NA | TRBV18
CASNLAGTLYNEQFF | TGTGCCAGCAATTTAGCGGGGACACTCTACAATGAGCAGTTCTTC | NA | TRBJ2-1 | TRBD2 | TRBV2
CASSVGLEGSSGNTIYF | TGTGCCAGCAGCGTAGGGTTGGAGGGGTCCTCTGGAAACACCATATATTTT | NA | TRBJ1-3 | NA | TRBV9
CAISEGDSSALHF | TGTGCCATCAGTGAGGGGGACAGCTCTGCCCTCCACTTT | NA | TRBJ1-6 | TRBD1 | TRBV10-3
CASSPPTGLEQYF | TGTGCCAGCAGTCCCCCCACTGGGCTCGAGCAGTACTTC | NA | TRBJ2-7 | NA | TRBV28
CASSFSGVGRAFF | TGTGCCAGCAGTTTCTCGGGAGTTGGGCGAGCTTTCTTT | NA | TRBJ1-1 | NA | TRBV2
CASSIGQMNEKLFF | TGTGCCAGCAGCATTGGACAGATGAATGAAAAACTGTTTTTT | NA | TRBJ1-4 | NA | TRBV9
CSVGGGQGTNNEQFF | TGCAGCGTTGGAGGGGGACAGGGCACAAACAATGAGCAGTTCTTC | once | TRBJ2-1 | TRBD1 | TRBV29-1
CASSSSTSNAEQFF | TGTGCCAGCAGTTCGTCAACTAGCAACGCTGAGCAGTTCTTC | NA | TRBJ2-1 | NA | TRBV5-4
CASSSGVTGYEAFF | TGTGCCAGCAGCTCGGGTGTCACAGGGTATGAAGCTTTCTTT | NA | TRBJ1-1 | NA | TRBV7-9
CASSLEGLAKRGNTGELFF | TGTGCCAGCAGTTTAGAGGGACTAGCAAAGAGGGGGAACACCGGGGAGCTGTTTTTT | NA | TRBJ2-2 | TRBD2 | TRBV28
CASRLAGGRVGELFF | TGTGCCAGCAGACTAGCGGGGGGTCGAGTCGGGGAGCTGTTTTTT | NA | TRBJ2-2 | TRBD2 | TRBV7-9
CASSLSGVSYEQYF | TGTGCCAGCAGTCTTAGCGGCGTCTCCTACGAGCAGTACTTC | NA | TRBJ2-7 | NA | TRBV27
CASSLPGLAGPYNEQFF | TGTGCCAGCAGTCTCCCCGGACTAGCGGGGCCCTACAATGAGCAGTTCTTC | NA | TRBJ2-1 | TRBD2 | TRBV27
CASSPTGKDTEAFF | TGTGCCAGTAGTCCGACAGGGAAGGACACTGAAGCTTTCTTT | few | TRBJ1-1 | TRBD1 | TRBV19
CASNRPGPEAFF | TGTGCCAGTAACCGACCAGGGCCTGAAGCTTTCTTT | NA | TRBJ1-1 | NA | TRBV19
CASSEQGLAGPEQYF | TGTGCCAGCAGTGAGCAGGGACTAGCGGGGCCCGAGCAGTACTTC | NA | TRBJ2-7 | TRBD2 | TRBV2
CASSLGNIQYF | TGTGCCAGCAGTCTCGGAAACATTCAGTACTTC | NA | TRBJ2-4 | NA | TRBV13
CAISRQGLNTGELFF | TGTGCCATCAGTCGACAGGGTTTGAACACCGGGGAGCTGTTTTTT | NA | TRBJ2-2 | TRBD1 | TRBV10-3
CASSLRPRGANGNTIYF | TGTGCCAGCAGCTTGAGGCCCCGGGGGGCTAATGGAAACACCATATATTTT | NA | TRBJ1-3 | NA | TRBV5-8
CASSSQRSRDTQYF | TGTGCCAGCAGTTCACAGAGATCAAGGGATACGCAGTATTTT | NA | TRBJ2-3 | NA | TRBV6-2/TRBV6-3
CASREQGLNGYTF | TGTGCCAGTAGAGAACAGGGATTGAATGGCTACACCTTC | NA | TRBJ1-2 | NA | TRBV19
CASRPGTSAYNEQFF | TGTGCCAGCCGCCCAGGGACTAGCGCCTACAATGAGCAGTTCTTC | once | TRBJ2-1 | TRBD2 | TRBV2
CASSSGTGEKLFF | TGTGCCAGCAGCTCCGGGACAGGTGAAAAACTGTTTTTT | NA | TRBJ1-4 | TRBD1 | TRBV5-4
CASDTGAQPQHF | TGTGCCAGCGATACAGGGGCTCAGCCCCAGCATTTT | few | TRBJ1-5 | TRBD1 | TRBV28
CASSPGFNEQFF | TGTGCCAGTAGTCCGGGATTTAATGAGCAGTTCTTC | many | TRBJ2-1 | NA | TRBV19
CASSPYGGAHQPQHF | TGTGCCAGCTCACCATATGGGGGCGCCCATCAGCCCCAGCATTTT | NA | TRBJ1-5 | NA | TRBV18
CASSKTGATNEKLFF | TGTGCCAGCAGCAAAACAGGAGCAACTAATGAAAAACTGTTTTTT | NA | TRBJ1-4 | NA | TRBV6-5
CASSRSFRGYNEQFF | TGTGCCAGTAGCAGATCTTTCAGGGGCTACAATGAGCAGTTCTTC | NA | TRBJ2-1 | NA | TRBV19
CASSEMAGDGYTF | TGTGCCAGCAGTGAAATGGCAGGGGATGGCTACACCTTC | NA | TRBJ1-2 | NA | TRBV2
CASSSSGGVSYNEQFF | TGCGCCAGCAGTTCCAGTGGCGGAGTCTCCTACAATGAGCAGTTCTTC | NA | TRBJ2-1 | NA | TRBV5-1